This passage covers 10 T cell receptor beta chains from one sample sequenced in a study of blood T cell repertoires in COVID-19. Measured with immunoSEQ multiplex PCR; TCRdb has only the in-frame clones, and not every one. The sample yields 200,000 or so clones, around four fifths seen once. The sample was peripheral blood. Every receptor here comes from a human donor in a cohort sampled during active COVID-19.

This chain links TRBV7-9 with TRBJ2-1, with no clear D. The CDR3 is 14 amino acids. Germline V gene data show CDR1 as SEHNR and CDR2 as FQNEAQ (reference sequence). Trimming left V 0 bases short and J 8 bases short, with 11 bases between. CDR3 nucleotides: TGTGCCAGCAGCTTAGCTTCTAGGTACGATGAGCAGTTCTTC. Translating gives CASSLASRYDEQFF.

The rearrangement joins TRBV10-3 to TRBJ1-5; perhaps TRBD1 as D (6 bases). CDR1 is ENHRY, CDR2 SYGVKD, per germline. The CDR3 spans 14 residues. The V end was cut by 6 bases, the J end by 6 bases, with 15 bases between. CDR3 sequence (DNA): TGTGCCATCAGGGGATCAGGGGTTGGTCAGCCCCAGCATTTT. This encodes CAIRGSGVGQPQHF.

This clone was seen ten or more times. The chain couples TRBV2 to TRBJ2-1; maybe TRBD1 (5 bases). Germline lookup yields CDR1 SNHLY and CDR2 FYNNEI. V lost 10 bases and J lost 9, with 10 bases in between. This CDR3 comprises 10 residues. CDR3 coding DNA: TGTGCCATATTAGACAGTGAGCAGTTCTTC. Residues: CAILDSEQFF.

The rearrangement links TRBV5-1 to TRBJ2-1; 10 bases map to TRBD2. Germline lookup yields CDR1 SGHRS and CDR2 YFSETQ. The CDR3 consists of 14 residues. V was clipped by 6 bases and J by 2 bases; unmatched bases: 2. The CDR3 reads CASMGTSAYNEQFF. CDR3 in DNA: TGCGCCAGCATGGGGACTAGCGCCTACAATGAGCAGTTCTTC.

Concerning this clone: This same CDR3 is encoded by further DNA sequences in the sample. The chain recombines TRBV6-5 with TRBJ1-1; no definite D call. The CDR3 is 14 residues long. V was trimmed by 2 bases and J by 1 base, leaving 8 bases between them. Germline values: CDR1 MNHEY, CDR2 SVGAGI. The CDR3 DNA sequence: TGTGCCAGCAGTTACCTTCGAGGGAACACTGAAGCTTTCTTT. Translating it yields CASSYLRGNTEAFF.

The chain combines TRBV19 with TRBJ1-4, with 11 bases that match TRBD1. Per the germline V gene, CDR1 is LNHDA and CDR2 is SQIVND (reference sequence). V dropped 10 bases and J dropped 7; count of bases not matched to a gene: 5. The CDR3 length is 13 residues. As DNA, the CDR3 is TGTGCCACCAAGGACAGGGGGCGTGAAAAACTGTTTTTT. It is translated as CATKDRGREKLFF. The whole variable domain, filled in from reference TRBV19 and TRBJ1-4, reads DGGITQSPKYLFRKEGQNVTLSCEQNLNHDAMYWYRQDPGQGLRLIYYSQIVNDFQKGDIAEGYSVSREKKESFPLTVTSAQKNPTAFYLCATKDRGREKLFFGSGTQLSVL.

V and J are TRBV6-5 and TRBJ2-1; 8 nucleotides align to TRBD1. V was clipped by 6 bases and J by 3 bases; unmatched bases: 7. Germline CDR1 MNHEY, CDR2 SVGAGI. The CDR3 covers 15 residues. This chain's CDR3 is CASRRPGQDYNEQFF. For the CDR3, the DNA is TGTGCCAGCAGAAGACCGGGACAGGACTACAATGAGCAGTTCTTC.

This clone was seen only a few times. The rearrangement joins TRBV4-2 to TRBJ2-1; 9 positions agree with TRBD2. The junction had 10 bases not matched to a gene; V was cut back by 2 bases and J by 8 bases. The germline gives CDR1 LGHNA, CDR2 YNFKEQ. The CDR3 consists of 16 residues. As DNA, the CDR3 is TGTGCCAGCAGCCAACGGAGCGGGGGGACTGGCGATGAGCAGTTCTTC. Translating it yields CASSQRSGGTGDEQFF.

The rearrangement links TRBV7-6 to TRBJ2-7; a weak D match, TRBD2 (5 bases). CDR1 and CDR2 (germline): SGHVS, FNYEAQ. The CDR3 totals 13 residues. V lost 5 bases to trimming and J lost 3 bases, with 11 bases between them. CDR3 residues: CASSNTGGYEQYF. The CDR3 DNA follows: TGTGCCAGCAGCAATACTGGAGGCTACGAGCAGTACTTC.

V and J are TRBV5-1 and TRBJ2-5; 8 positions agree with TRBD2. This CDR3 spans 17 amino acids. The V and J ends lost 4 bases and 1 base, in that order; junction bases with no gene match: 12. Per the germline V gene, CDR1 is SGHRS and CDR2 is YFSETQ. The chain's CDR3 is CASSPGLAGRIQETQYF. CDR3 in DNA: TGCGCCAGCAGCCCGGGGTTAGCGGGACGGATCCAAGAGACCCAGTACTTC.